This TCR beta chain stems from a study of T-cell memory formation after mild COVID-19 (dated by TCRdb to the early 2020s). For the wider study: Most TCR sequence clusters were specific to one of the two donors. In a couple of donors, T-cell clones that expanded and contracted after mild COVID-19 were followed by sequencing TCRalpha and TCRbeta repertoires longitudinally. Two young, previously healthy adult volunteers, one female and one male, were included in the cohort. The study at large found these results: Contracting CD4+ clones were located mainly in the CM and EM memory subsets, whereas CD8+ clones were found to be enriched in EMRA. From day 15 to 85, contracting clones showed balanced CD4/CD8 phenotypes, whereas a second wave of clones that expanded from day 15 to 37 leaned towards CD4+. The study included only two mild cases, and larger cohorts that include severe cases with pre-infection samples were judged to be necessary. The second-wave clones that peaked on day 37 were not confirmed to be SARS-CoV-2 specific. Some responding clones were detected in pre-infection memory, which suggested that pre-existing cross-reactive memory T cells had joined the SARS-CoV-2 response.

As to this clonotype: Its antigen has not been determined. Nothing much larger sits one base from this clone, and base qualities are not available.

The CDR3 numbers 12 residues from cysteine through phenylalanine. Just CDR3 DNA is preserved here, 36 bases in frame from base 1. Trimming costs V 8 bases and J 2 bases, and their ends lie 10 bases apart. CDR1 SNHLY and CDR2 FYNNEI were looked up in the germline V gene. The sample was run on an Illumina NovaSeq 6000. TCRalpha and TCRbeta cDNA libraries were built by 5'RACE with constant-segment primers, adding sample barcodes and unique molecular identifiers. RNA was extracted from every sample with Trizol reagent. Amplification of the libraries took two PCR steps, and the second step added a second sample barcode plus Illumina TruSeq adapters. Sequencing of libraries was performed on an Illumina NovaSeq with 2 x 150 bp paired-end reads. As for how the authors treated the data: With migec v1.2.7, reads were demultiplexed and then collapsed into UMI-guided consensus sequences. Using mixcr v2.1.11, UMI consensuses were aligned to TRA and TRB V and J templates and then assembled into clonotypes. A clonotype was counted as expanded or contracted only if both edgeR and NoisET called the change significant, with noise models trained on biological replicates. For edgeR calls, the thresholds were a false discovery rate-adjusted p below 0.01 and a log2 fold-change of 1. PCA with hierarchical clustering of max-normalized trajectories of the 1000 most abundant clonotypes was used as exploratory dynamics analysis. Separately sequenced CD4+ and CD8+ repertoires were used to assign the CD4 or CD8 phenotype of responding clones. Using fastp at Q25 and MiXCR, TCRdb reprocessed the public reads and kept productive beta chains. Each CDR3 protein gets just one entry, which takes the most common genes and DNA from the rows behind it. The authors' filters were not applied to this entry. Here the sample has roughly 320,000 distinct CDR3 sequences; approximately 27% occur a single time. Roughly 14% of the sample belongs to the ten largest clones.

Ficoll-Paque density gradient centrifugation was the method used to isolate PBMCs. The TCR originated in an adult woman who had mild COVID-19 (a few samples of this study predate the infection). The sample titles of this study are shuffled in the database, so cell type and time point are left out; the donor was told from shared clones. Here the chain combines TRBV2 and TRBJ2-7; the D gene cannot be named for sure. Input material: PBMCs or a T cell subset sorted from them (not recorded which). Read as DNA, the sequence is TGTGCCAGCTCGACCCAAGCCTACGAGCAGTACTTC. This sequence encodes CASSTQAYEQYF.